These 20 T cell receptor beta chains came from one sample sequenced in a study of shared clonotypes between healthy human individuals. Here immunoSEQ multiplex PCR was the method, and the copy in TCRdb shows in-frame clones only, minus some. The table lists just over 2,000,000 clones, 85% to 95% of them singletons, with about 0.13% in the top ten. What was sequenced was naive CD4+ T cells sorted from blood. The subset is: CD45RA+ positively selected. The receptor source for this set is a young man in good health.

The gene calls are TRBV11-2 and TRBJ2-2; D ambiguous. V was cut by 2 bases and J by 1 base, with 11 bases left in between. Germline V lookup: CDR1 SGHAT, CDR2 FQNNGV. This CDR3 contains 16 residues. Written as DNA, the CDR3 is TGTGCCAGCAGCTTACGCCCAGATGAGAACACCGGGGAGCTGTTTTTT. It codes for CASSLRPDENTGELFF.

CDR3 DNA: TGTGCCAGCAGTTTAGGGTATGGCAACACAGATACGCAGTATTTT. It is translated as CASSLGYGNTDTQYF. This chain connects TRBV28 to TRBJ2-3; the D is unclear. Germline CDR1 is MDHEN and CDR2 is SYDVKM. The CDR3 length is 15 residues. V was cut by 2 bases and J by 2 bases, with 11 bases left in between.

Comments on this clone: A much larger clone lies a single base off, so this may be a read error. The same CDR3 can be traced to other DNA sequences in this sample. The chain is built from TRBV11-2 and TRBJ2-5; no clear D gene. V was cut by 1 base and J by 7 bases, with 4 bases left in between. The CDR3 sequence is 11 residues long. Germline CDR1 and CDR2: SGHAT and FQNNGV. The CDR3 DNA is TGTGCCAGCAGCTTAGGAGGGACCCAGTACTTC. Encoded protein: CASSLGGTQYF. The full variable domain, completed using reference TRBV11-2 and TRBJ2-5, is EAGVAQSPRYKIIEKRQSVAFWCNPISGHATLYWYQQILGQGPKLLIQFQNNGVVDDSQLPKDRFSAERLKGVDSTLKIQPAKLEDSAVYLCASSLGGTQYFGPGTRLLVL.

The count of this clone is one. The V call is TRBV5-1, the J call TRBJ1-4; D is perhaps TRBD1 (5 bases). The CDR3 contains 16 residues. Looked up from germline, CDR1 is SGHRS and CDR2 is YFSETQ. V was cut by 3 bases and J by 1 base, with 13 bases left in between. The CDR3 loop is CASSWGSAGTNEKLFF. CDR3 nucleotides: TGCGCCAGCAGCTGGGGGTCGGCGGGAACTAATGAAAAACTGTTTTTT.

The chain has TRBV30 and TRBJ2-3, with D perhaps given as TRBD1 or TRBD2 (5 bases each). Germline V CDR1 and CDR2: GTSNPN, SVGIG (reference sequence). V lost 5 bases to trimming and J lost 5 bases, with 14 bases between them. The CDR3 has 13 amino acids. The CDR3 DNA follows: TGTGCCTGGGGTTCGGGGCCTGTAGATACGCAGTATTTT. Its translation is CAWGSGPVDTQYF.

This clone was observed once. Distinct nucleotide sequences in the sample also encode this CDR3. The chain uses TRBV2 and TRBJ2-1; the D gene is possibly TRBD2 (5 bases). Germline-derived CDR1 and CDR2 are SNHLY and FYNNEI. The germline V and J ends were trimmed by 4 bases and 7 bases, with 8 bases remaining between them. The CDR3 is 12 amino acids. CDR3 nucleotides: TGTGCCAGCAGTGGTGAGGGTAATGAGCAGTTCTTC. Its translation is CASSGEGNEQFF.

The genes are TRBV9 and TRBJ1-1; TRBD1 might be the D (5 bases). V was cut by 3 bases and J by 7 bases, with 13 bases left in between. This CDR3 region has 13 residues. Germline-derived CDR1 and CDR2 are SGDLS and YYNGEE. The CDR3 DNA reads as TGTGCCAGCAGCGCCCTTCAGGGATATGAAGCTTTCTTT. Its translation is CASSALQGYEAFF.

The chain combines TRBV14 with TRBJ2-5, with TRBD2 identical over 9 bases. The germline CDR1 and CDR2 sequences are SGHDN and FVKESK. V was clipped by 1 base and J by 0 bases; unmatched bases: 3. The CDR3 has 16 residues. The CDR3 DNA is TGTGCCAGCAGCCAAGCGACTAGCGGTAACCAAGAGACCCAGTACTTC. It yields the protein CASSQATSGNQETQYF.

The genes are TRBV6-5 and TRBJ1-1; 9 bases are a match to TRBD1. CDR3 length equals 15 residues. V shed 4 bases and J 2 bases; nucleotides not matched to a gene: 5. Germline CDR1 is MNHEY and CDR2 is SVGAGI. The CDR3 is CASSSGTGRNTEAFF. CDR3 bases: TGTGCCAGCAGTTCAGGGACAGGGCGAAACACTGAAGCTTTCTTT.

The CDR3 DNA follows: TGCGCCAGCAGCTTATCAGGGTCGGAGGACATTCAGTACTTC. Encoded protein: CASSLSGSEDIQYF. V is TRBV5-1 and J is TRBJ2-4; tentatively, D is TRBD1 or TRBD2 (5 bases each). The length of the CDR3 is 14 residues. Deletions cut 2 bases from V and 8 bases from J, with 14 bases between. Looked up from germline, CDR1 is SGHRS and CDR2 is YFSETQ.

A note on this clone: Within the sample, other DNA sequences also encode this same CDR3. DNA of the CDR3: TGCGCCAGCAGCCCCCGGCTAGCGGGCACCTACGAGCAGTACTTC. Translated, it gives CASSPRLAGTYEQYF. V and J are TRBV4-3 and TRBJ2-7; 8 bases are shared with TRBD2. The CDR3 extends over 15 amino acids. The V gene end was trimmed by 4 bases and the J gene end by 2 bases; junction bases not matched to a gene: 7. The germline V gene has CDR1 LGHNA and CDR2 YSLEER.

This chain connects TRBV7-9 to TRBJ1-2; D perhaps matches TRBD1 (6 bases). The ends were cut back, 7 bases at V and 5 bases at J, with 23 bases in the middle. Germline V gene sequence: CDR1 SEHNR, CDR2 FQNEAQ (reference sequence). There are 16 residues in the CDR3. CDR3 nucleotide sequence: TGTGCCAGCACCACAATCGGGGTGGGGGCTACTTATGGCTACACCTTC. Residues: CASTTIGVGATYGYTF.

The chain has TRBV28 and TRBJ2-5; TRBD1 or TRBD2 may be the D gene (5 bases each). Germline assignment: CDR1 MDHEN and CDR2 SYDVKM. There are 12 residues in the CDR3. The V and J ends lost 8 bases and 1 base respectively, with 8 bases between them. The CDR3 nucleotides are TGTGCCAGCGGGACGGTCCAAGAGACCCAGTACTTC. Translated, it gives CASGTVQETQYF.

V gene TRBV5-1 combines with J gene TRBJ2-7; 9 bases align to TRBD2. CDR3 size: 16 residues. CDR1 is SGHRS and CDR2 is YFSETQ in the germline V gene. V lost 8 bases, J lost 1 base, and 13 bases stayed unmatched. Here the CDR3 reads CASSHLSSGDSYEQYF. In DNA, the CDR3 is TGCGCCAGTTCGCACTTGTCTAGCGGGGATTCCTACGAGCAGTACTTC.

This chain connects TRBV5-5 to TRBJ1-2; no clear D gene. This CDR3 comprises 16 residues. Trimming removed 0 bases from V and 1 base from J, with 13 bases in between. From germline, CDR1 is SGHKS and CDR2 YYEKEE (reference sequence). CDR3 DNA: TGTGCCAGCAGCTTGGGAATTCCGGGGAATAACTATGGCTACACCTTC. It translates to CASSLGIPGNNYGYTF.

The V call is TRBV19, the J call TRBJ2-1; D might be TRBD1 (6 bases). The CDR3 loop spans 13 amino acids. The V end was cut by 8 bases, the J end by 5 bases, with 13 bases between. The germline V gene has CDR1 LNHDA and CDR2 SQIVND (reference sequence). As DNA, the CDR3 is TGTGCCAGTCAAAGGACAGCAGACAATGAGCAGTTCTTC. This codes for CASQRTADNEQFF.

This clone was recorded a few times. The J gene is TRBJ2-3, the V gene TRBV5-4; D remains unclear. The V end lost 1 base, the J end lost 6 bases, and 9 bases lay between the germline ends. There are 13 residues in the CDR3. Germline V CDR1 and CDR2: SGHNT, YYREEE (reference sequence). The CDR3 DNA follows: TGTGCCAGCAGCTTGACATTTGCGGATACGCAGTATTTT. The encoded protein is CASSLTFADTQYF.

The chain recombines TRBV5-4 with TRBJ2-2; D is uncertain. Trimming shortened V by 2 bases and J by 3 bases, and 14 bases separated the two germline ends. This CDR3 region has 16 residues. Germline-derived CDR1 and CDR2 are SGHNT and YYREEE (reference sequence). In DNA, the CDR3 is TGTGCCAGCAGCTTACCTAGATCAGGCCACACCGGGGAGCTGTTTTTT. Translating gives CASSLPRSGHTGELFF.

This sequence joins TRBV5-1 and TRBJ2-3; D gene uncertain. Trimming left V 0 bases short and J 0 bases short, with 8 bases between. CDR1 is SGHRS and CDR2 is YFSETQ in the germline V gene. The length of the CDR3 is 15 residues. The CDR3 DNA follows: TGCGCCAGCAGCTTGGGACGGATGAGCACAGATACGCAGTATTTT. Amino acid sequence: CASSLGRMSTDTQYF.

The J gene is TRBJ2-4, the V gene TRBV6-1; D remains unclear. V gave up 3 bases and J gave up 0 bases, with 18 bases separating them. Germline V CDR1 and CDR2: MNHNS, SASEGT. The CDR3 is 18 amino acids. CDR3 bases: TGTGCCAGCAGTGAGTTTGTGGGAAGTCTGAGAGCCAAAAACATTCAGTACTTC. Translating it yields CASSEFVGSLRAKNIQYF.